Below are 21 T cell receptor beta chains sequenced from a single sample in a study of Ad26.COV2.S vaccination and SARS-CoV-2 variants. Some clones are missing from TCRdb's copy, which holds only in-frame ones; the method was immunoSEQ multiplex PCR. The sample shows just under 250,000 clones, approximately 88% of them seen only once. The treatment was: around 19 received Ad26.COV2.S at low or high dose, single or two shots; about 5 received placebo; per-sample allocation not given. The samples date from day 63 after the first vaccine or placebo injection. The input for sequencing was peripheral blood, taken in a trial of Ad26.COV2.S vaccine versus placebo. All receptors derive from a person between 18 and 59 years old who received the Ad26.COV2.S COVID-19 vaccine or a placebo.

DNA of the CDR3: TGTGCCATCAGTGATAGGACCCAAGAGACCCAGTACTTC. It yields the protein CAISDRTQETQYF. The chain employs TRBV10-3 and TRBJ2-5; D uncertain. There are 13 residues in the CDR3. Germline CDR1 ENHRY, CDR2 SYGVKD. V lost 3 bases and J lost 1, with 6 bases in between.

Regarding this clone: The junction does not match germline at one end; this may be a read error. The chain joins TRBV28 to TRBJ1-4; D gene uncertain. The germline gives CDR1 MDHEN, CDR2 SYDVKM. The CDR3 length is 13 residues. Here the CDR3 reads CAGSLSPNEKLFF. In nucleotides, the CDR3 is TGTGCCGGCAGTTTATCTCCTAATGAAAAACTGTTTTTT.

This clone was seen just once. This chain uses TRBV5-1 with TRBJ2-1; D may be TRBD2 (6 bases). CDR1 SGHRS and CDR2 YFSETQ come from the germline V gene. The germline V and J ends were trimmed by 0 bases and 5 bases, with 15 bases remaining between them. This CDR3 contains 16 residues. The chain's CDR3 is CASSLAGVAAHNEQFF. The CDR3 DNA is TGCGCCAGCAGCTTGGCGGGAGTAGCGGCCCACAATGAGCAGTTCTTC.

V and J are TRBV6-5 and TRBJ1-1, with D hard to call. Deletions cut 8 bases from V and 2 bases from J, with 12 bases between. The CDR3 is 13 residues long. Germline assignment: CDR1 MNHEY and CDR2 SVGAGI. DNA for the CDR3: TGTGCCAGCGCCCGAGGGAGAAACACTGAAGCTTTCTTT. Protein: CASARGRNTEAFF.

The J gene is TRBJ2-4, the V gene TRBV6-5; 9 bases align to TRBD1. Germline CDR1 MNHEY, CDR2 SVGAGI. V shed 2 bases, J shed 3 bases, and the junction held 5 bases outside the gene matches. This CDR3 contains 16 residues. The CDR3 region is CASSYLGQGGKNIQYF. In DNA form, the CDR3 reads TGTGCCAGCAGTTACCTGGGACAGGGAGGCAAAAACATTCAGTACTTC.

The chain couples TRBV9 to TRBJ2-3; the D is unclear. V dropped 4 bases and J dropped 2 bases, with 11 bases sitting between them. CDR3 length: 14 amino acids. Germline assignment: CDR1 SGDLS and CDR2 YYNGEE. CDR3 sequence: CASSWTDLTDTQYF. CDR3 DNA sequence: TGTGCCAGCAGCTGGACGGACCTCACAGATACGCAGTATTTT. The full variable domain, with the rest looked up from reference TRBV9 and TRBJ2-3, is DSGVTQTPKHLITATGQRVTLRCSPRSGDLSVYWYQQSLDQGLQFLIQYYNGEERAKGNILERFSAQQFPDLHSELNLSSLELGDSALYFCASSWTDLTDTQYFGPGTRLTVL.

This clone was seen a few times. The chain recombines TRBV14 with TRBJ2-7; 8 positions agree with TRBD2. Trimming removed 0 bases from V and 0 bases from J; junction bases left unmatched: 7. Per the germline V gene, CDR1 is SGHDN and CDR2 is FVKESK. The CDR3 covers 17 residues. The chain's CDR3 is CASSQDPVSGTSYEQYF. In DNA form, the CDR3 reads TGTGCCAGCAGCCAAGATCCCGTTAGCGGGACCTCCTACGAGCAGTACTTC. The full variable domain, its missing parts supplied by reference TRBV14 and TRBJ2-7, is EAGVTQFPSHSVIEKGQTVTLRCDPISGHDNLYWYRRVMGKEIKFLLHFVKESKQDESGMPNNRFLAERTGGTYSTLKVQPAELEDSGVYFCASSQDPVSGTSYEQYFGPGTRLTVT.

This CDR3 reads CASGHAGTTNTGELFF. CDR3 DNA sequence: TGTGCCAGCGGCCACGCCGGGACAACGAACACCGGGGAGCTGTTTTTT. The chain uses TRBV7-3 and TRBJ2-2; D is possibly TRBD1 (6 bases). Germline CDR1 reads SGHTA; CDR2 reads FQGTGA. Between the trimmed V and J ends, which lost 8 bases and 0 bases, there was a span of 16 bases. The CDR3 contains 16 residues.

This rearrangement joins TRBV28 to TRBJ2-3; weak D call: TRBD1 (5 bases). The V end was cut by 2 bases, the J end by 4 bases, with 13 bases between. Germline V gene sequence: CDR1 MDHEN, CDR2 SYDVKM. This CDR3 spans 15 amino acids. CDR3 nucleotide sequence: TGTGCCAGCAGTTTACCGACAGTCCCCGCAGATACGCAGTATTTT. Translating it yields CASSLPTVPADTQYF.

This chain joins TRBV5-8 and TRBJ2-6; the D is unclear. Germline V gene lookup returns CDR1 SGHTS and CDR2 YDEGEE. V was pared by 7 bases and J by 3 bases, with 14 bases between. The CDR3 is 15 residues long. The CDR3 sequence is CASGGSLRGANVLTF. The CDR3 DNA is TGTGCCAGCGGCGGATCCTTACGTGGGGCCAACGTCCTGACTTTC.

This chain connects TRBV5-1 to TRBJ1-1; the D gene is possibly TRBD1 (5 bases). The V and J ends lost 4 bases and 4 bases respectively, with 17 bases between them. CDR1 is SGHRS, CDR2 YFSETQ, per germline. This CDR3 is 15 amino acids long. The CDR3 DNA reads as TGCGCCAGCAGCCACGCCCGGTTAGGGACCACTGAAGCTTTCTTT. The encoded protein is CASSHARLGTTEAFF. The full variable domain, completed using reference TRBV5-1 and TRBJ1-1, is KAGVTQTPRYLIKTRGQQVTLSCSPISGHRSVSWYQQTPGQGLQFLFEYFSETQRNKGNFPGRFSGRQFSNSRSEMNVSTLELGDSALYLCASSHARLGTTEAFFGQGTRLTVV.

This clone turned up a few times. V gene TRBV20-1 combines with J gene TRBJ2-1; D is unresolved. Germline V gives CDR1 DFQATT, CDR2 SNEGSKA (reference sequence). Deletions cut 3 bases from V and 6 bases from J, with 6 bases between. The CDR3 runs to 11 residues. The DNA of the CDR3 is TGCAGTGCTAGGCTTAGCAATGAGCAGTTCTTC. Residues: CSARLSNEQFF.

This clone was detected once. The chain links TRBV18 to TRBJ1-5, with no clear D. CDR3 size: 14 residues. V shed 5 bases and J shed 3 bases, with 11 bases lying between them. Germline CDR1 reads KGHSH; CDR2 reads LQKENI. CDR3 region: CASSGRDLNQPQHF. The CDR3 DNA reads as TGTGCCAGCTCAGGACGGGATCTCAATCAGCCCCAGCATTTT.

V is TRBV5-8 and J is TRBJ1-1; 9 bases fit TRBD1. Germline CDR1 SGHTS, CDR2 YDEGEE. V shed 7 bases, J shed 9 bases, and the junction held 19 bases outside the gene matches. The CDR3 is made up of 16 amino acids. The CDR3 loop reads CASGQYGGQGVRKAFF. CDR3 DNA: TGTGCCAGCGGACAATACGGGGGACAGGGAGTTCGTAAAGCTTTCTTT.

The rearrangement uses TRBV28 and TRBJ2-7, with 7 positions matching TRBD1. Germline CDR1 is MDHEN and CDR2 is SYDVKM. The junction had 3 bases not matched to a gene; V was cut back by 2 bases and J by 2 bases. The CDR3 contains 14 residues. The CDR3 sequence: CASSLPGGTYEQYF. As DNA, the CDR3 is TGTGCCAGCAGTTTACCAGGGGGAACCTACGAGCAGTACTTC.

This clone has only one observation. The genes are TRBV14 and TRBJ2-5, with 8 bases that match TRBD1. The CDR3 totals 18 residues. Germline trimming cut 0 bases from V and 3 bases from J; bases unmatched to any gene: 12. In germline, CDR1 is SGHDN, CDR2 FVKESK. DNA for the CDR3: TGTGCCAGCAGCCAAGATCCCCAGGGCAGGGGGCGAGAAGAGACCCAGTACTTC. Translating it yields CASSQDPQGRGREETQYF.

The chain couples TRBV4-3 to TRBJ2-1; D possibly matches TRBD1 or TRBD2 (5 bases each). CDR1 is LGHNA, CDR2 YSLEER, per germline. Trimming took off 1 base at V and 2 bases at J, with 12 bases between the two ends. CDR3 length equals 16 residues. CDR3 in DNA: TGCGCCAGCAGCCAAGGACCGAGGGGTCCCTACAATGAGCAGTTCTTC. It codes for CASSQGPRGPYNEQFF.

This chain joins TRBV28 and TRBJ1-5; D possibly corresponds to TRBD1 (6 bases). The V gene lost 5 bases and the J gene lost 3 bases, with 11 bases spanning the gap. CDR1 and CDR2 (germline): MDHEN, SYDVKM. This CDR3 comprises 14 residues. CDR3 residues: CASSPRTDNQPQHF. CDR3 nucleotides: TGTGCCAGCAGTCCACGGACAGACAATCAGCCCCAGCATTTT.

The V gene is TRBV7-9, the J gene TRBJ2-7; D is ambiguous. The CDR3 contains 16 residues. Trimming took off 0 bases at V and 0 bases at J, with 12 bases between the two ends. Germline V CDR1 and CDR2: SEHNR, FQNEAQ (reference sequence). The CDR3 coding sequence is TGTGCCAGCAGCTTAGCGCTCGGGCAGCTCTCCTACGAGCAGTACTTC. Protein sequence: CASSLALGQLSYEQYF.

The chain joins TRBV6-5 to TRBJ2-7; D is tentatively TRBD1 or TRBD2 (5 bases each). CDR3 size: 13 residues. Germline V gives CDR1 MNHEY, CDR2 SVGAGI. The V end was cut by 5 bases, the J end by 3 bases, with 11 bases between. The DNA of the CDR3 is TGTGCCAGCAGTCCGGGACGGAGCTACGAGCAGTACTTC. This sequence encodes CASSPGRSYEQYF.

V usage is TRBV18 and J usage is TRBJ2-7; 7 positions match TRBD2. This CDR3 has 20 amino acids. The V gene's germline CDR1 is KGHSH and CDR2 LQKENI. J was trimmed by 4 bases and V by 5 bases; bases with no gene match: 26. The CDR3 coding sequence is TGTGCCAGCTCAGCAGGGTCCGGGACTAAATCGGGCCTATCCCTTTACGAGCAGTACTTC. Translating gives CASSAGSGTKSGLSLYEQYF. Together with reference TRBV18 and TRBJ2-7, the CDR3 gives the full variable domain: NAGVMQNPRHLVRRRGQEARLRCSPMKGHSHVYWYRQLPEEGLKFMVYLQKENIIDESGMPKERFSAEFPKEGPSILRIQQVVRGDSAAYFCASSAGSGTKSGLSLYEQYFGPGTRLTVT.